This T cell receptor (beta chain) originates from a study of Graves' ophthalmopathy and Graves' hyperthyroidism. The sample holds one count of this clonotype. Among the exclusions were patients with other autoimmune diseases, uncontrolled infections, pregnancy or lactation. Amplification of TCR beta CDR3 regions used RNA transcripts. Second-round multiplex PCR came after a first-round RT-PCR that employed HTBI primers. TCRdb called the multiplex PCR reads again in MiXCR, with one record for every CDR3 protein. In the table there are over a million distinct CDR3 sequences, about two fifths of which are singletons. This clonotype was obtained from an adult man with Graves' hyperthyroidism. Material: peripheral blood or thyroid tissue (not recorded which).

CDR3 sequence: CASSAGEGGGQPQHF. CDR3 coding DNA: TGTGCCAGCAGCGCCGGGGAGGGGGGCGGACAGCCCCAGCATTTT. V is TRBV2 and J is TRBJ1-5; maybe TRBD1 (6 bases). Per the germline V gene, CDR1 is SNHLY and CDR2 is FYNNEI. With 6 bases removed from V and 7 bases from J, the gap between germline ends came to 19 bases. The CDR3 totals 15 residues.